Presented here are 32 T cell receptor beta chains from one specimen sequenced in a study of CXCR3-negative and CXCR3-positive naive CD8 T cells. All TRB cDNA libraries came from 5' RACE performed with UMI labels. TCRdb reprocessed the 5' RACE reads, with one entry per CDR3 protein and no DNA. This listing includes tens of thousands of distinct CDR3 sequences. Sequencing was performed on memory CD8+ T cells from blood. The receptors originated from a human donor in good health. Some clones in this sample may be carry-over from other donors' samples.

The rearrangement uses TRBV29-1 and TRBJ2-1; the TCRdb call, TRBD2, lacks DNA for checking. Per germline, CDR1 SQVTM and CDR2 ANQGSEA. This CDR3 is 11 amino acids long. This chain's CDR3 is CSTPEDNEQFF.

The rearrangement joins TRBV20-1 to TRBJ2-1; TCRdb outputs TRBD2, but without DNA this stays unchecked. Germline V CDR1 and CDR2: DFQATT, SNEGSKA (reference sequence). This CDR3 is 18 amino acids long. CDR3 sequence reads: CSASGTSGRALDPNEQFF.

The chain recombines TRBV19 with TRBJ2-1; there is no DNA to check the TCRdb D call of TRBD2. Germline CDR1 is LNHDA and CDR2 is SQIVND (reference sequence). This CDR3 is 16 amino acids long. CDR3 sequence: CASSIDQRGAYNEQFF.

The CDR3 spells CSVVPVNTGELFF. The chain carries TRBV29-1 and TRBJ2-2. The CDR3 covers 13 residues. Germline V CDR1 and CDR2: SQVTM, ANQGSEA.

The chain links TRBV7-9 to TRBJ1-1; TCRdb proposes TRBD1, but this gene call is untestable without DNA. The CDR3 is 11 amino acids. Germline CDR1 is SEHNR and CDR2 is FQNEAQ (reference sequence). The chain's CDR3 is CASSFRVEAFF.

The genes are TRBV28 and TRBJ2-1; TCRdb lists TRBD2, though no DNA is available to test this call. CDR3 length equals 15 residues. CDR1 and CDR2 (germline): MDHEN, SYDVKM. CDR3 sequence reads: CASSLTSGAYNEKFF.

The V and J genes are TRBV23-1 and TRBJ2-7; the TCRdb D gene call, TRBD1, has no DNA to confirm it. TRBV23-1 falls under the ORF class, with uncertain function. This CDR3 has 13 residues. The CDR3 here is CASSQLPGNEQYF.

The rearrangement uses TRBV20-1 and TRBJ1-3; TCRdb calls TRBD1, which cannot be checked without DNA. Germline V gene lookup returns CDR1 DFQATT and CDR2 SNEGSKA (reference sequence). The CDR3 is made up of 14 amino acids. The CDR3 sequence is CSADRGPPGNTIYF.

The V and J genes are TRBV4-3 and TRBJ2-1; absent DNA, TCRdb's TRBD1 call cannot be checked. This CDR3 comprises 17 residues. CDR1 is LGHNA, CDR2 YSLEER, per germline. The CDR3 loop reads CASSQTTTGEPYNEQFF.

The V gene is TRBV7-8, the J gene TRBJ2-1; checking the TCRdb D call of TRBD1 is not possible without DNA. From germline, CDR1 is SGHVS and CDR2 FQNEAQ. The CDR3 loop spans 14 amino acids. Here the CDR3 reads CASSWGGAGDEQFF.

This chain uses TRBV4-2 with TRBJ2-1; with no DNA, the TCRdb D assignment of TRBD1 cannot be verified. This CDR3 has 14 amino acids. Germline-derived CDR1 and CDR2 are LGHNA and YNFKEQ. CDR3 region: CASTGPGENNEEFF.

This chain uses TRBV4-2 with TRBJ2-7; the D call of TRBD2 rests on TCRdb alone, since no DNA is present to check it. The CDR3 is made up of 14 amino acids. Germline V gives CDR1 LGHNA, CDR2 YNFKEQ. The CDR3 loop is CASSQEPSTREQYF.

The V gene is TRBV4-1, the J gene TRBJ2-7; the TCRdb call, TRBD1, lacks DNA for checking. Germline V CDR1 and CDR2: MGHRA, YSYEKL. The length of the CDR3 is 15 residues. The chain's CDR3 is CASSQPTGGVYEQYF.

The chain links TRBV13 to TRBJ1-1. This CDR3 has 14 residues. CDR1 and CDR2 from the germline V gene are PRHDT and FYEKMQ (reference sequence). This CDR3 reads CASSFNQMNTEAFF.

The genes are TRBV20-1 and TRBJ1-1; TCRdb calls TRBD1, which cannot be checked without DNA. The germline V gene encodes CDR1 DFQATT and CDR2 SNEGSKA (reference sequence). CDR3 length equals 16 residues. The CDR3 is CSARDRTQGSGTEAFF.

This chain links TRBV6-1 with TRBJ2-2; TCRdb's D call, TRBD2, is unchecked because there is no DNA. The CDR3 runs to 21 residues. CDR1 and CDR2 (germline): MNHNS, SASEGT. CDR3 in amino acids: CASSVFIGTSGSIGDTGELFF.

The genes are TRBV6-4 and TRBJ2-7. The CDR3 length is 13 residues. CDR1 is MRHNA and CDR2 is SNTAGT in the germline V gene. The CDR3 loop is CASSDGWGDEQYF.

The rearrangement joins TRBV29-1 to TRBJ1-2. This CDR3 has 14 residues. Per the germline V gene, CDR1 is SQVTM and CDR2 is ANQGSEA. The CDR3 loop reads CSVGAGPLNYGYTF.

This CDR3 reads CSARSSRRGAKNIQYF. The chain carries TRBV20-1 and TRBJ2-4; without DNA, the TCRdb call of TRBD2 cannot be checked. CDR1 and CDR2 (germline): DFQATT, SNEGSKA (reference sequence). This CDR3 contains 16 residues.

The rearrangement joins TRBV6-5 to TRBJ2-7; TCRdb selects TRBD1, and the lack of DNA leaves this call unchecked. CDR1 MNHEY and CDR2 SVGAGI come from the germline V gene. The CDR3 totals 16 residues. This CDR3 reads CASIGPGQGEDYEQYF.

The rearrangement uses TRBV29-1 and TRBJ2-5. This CDR3 has 11 residues. Germline CDR1 and CDR2: SQVTM and ANQGSEA. CDR3 protein: CSVVHQETQYF.

This clonotype is large by frequency. The V call is TRBV4-1, the J call TRBJ2-1; the D call of TRBD2 rests on TCRdb alone, since no DNA is present to check it. This CDR3 region has 15 residues. In germline, CDR1 is MGHRA, CDR2 YSYEKL. CDR3 region: CASSHSSGAYNEQFF.

The CDR3 here is CASSEEGAQTLYSNQPQHF. The rearrangement joins TRBV9 to TRBJ1-5; the D gene TCRdb calls, TRBD1, cannot be checked with no DNA. CDR3 size: 19 residues. In germline, CDR1 is SGDLS, CDR2 YYNGEE.

The rearrangement uses TRBV20-1 and TRBJ2-5; TCRdb's D gene call, TRBD2, goes unchecked for lack of DNA. The CDR3 contains 14 residues. In germline, CDR1 is DFQATT, CDR2 SNEGSKA (reference sequence). CDR3 loop: CSATGLAGQETQYF.

The chain recombines TRBV10-3 with TRBJ2-7; TCRdb's assignment of TRBD2 cannot be checked, as there is no DNA. Germline loops: CDR1 ENHRY, CDR2 SYGVKD. The CDR3 runs to 12 residues. The CDR3: CATGLAVWEQYF.

The chain employs TRBV20-1 and TRBJ2-2. The CDR3 loop spans 13 amino acids. The V gene's germline CDR1 is DFQATT and CDR2 SNEGSKA (reference sequence). The CDR3 is CSARTPNTGELFF.

The chain recombines TRBV28 with TRBJ1-5. The CDR3 is made up of 13 amino acids. The germline gives CDR1 MDHEN, CDR2 SYDVKM. CDR3 in amino acids: CASSLNGNQPQHF.

V gene TRBV29-1 combines with J gene TRBJ2-1; TCRdb lists TRBD1, though no DNA is available to test this call. Germline-derived CDR1 and CDR2 are SQVTM and ANQGSEA. This CDR3 is built from 13 residues. CDR3 protein: CSVEGDSGNEQFF.

The chain recombines TRBV29-1 with TRBJ1-2; the TCRdb D gene call, TRBD1, has no DNA to confirm it. The CDR3 has 17 amino acids. Per germline, CDR1 SQVTM and CDR2 ANQGSEA. CDR3 region: CSVEAEGQGPGLYGYTF.

The chain combines TRBV7-2 with TRBJ1-1; there is no DNA to check the TCRdb D call of TRBD1. Germline V CDR1 and CDR2: SGHTA, FQGNSA. This CDR3 has 13 amino acids. CDR3 region: CASTETPGAEAFF.

V and J are TRBV28 and TRBJ1-5; without DNA, the TCRdb call of TRBD1 cannot be checked. The CDR3 spans 16 residues. Germline values: CDR1 MDHEN, CDR2 SYDVKM. CDR3 region: CVSSLRTGHSNQPQHF.

V usage is TRBV28 and J usage is TRBJ2-5; TCRdb lists TRBD1, though no DNA is available to test this call. Germline V gene lookup returns CDR1 MDHEN and CDR2 SYDVKM. The CDR3 totals 16 residues. The CDR3 loop reads CASSLAGTGGAETQYF.